The 32 T cell receptor beta chains below come from one sample, sequenced in a study of spatial heterogeneity in lung cancer. TCRdb reprocessed the 5' RACE reads with MiXCR, giving one entry per CDR3 protein. The table includes roughly 1,700 distinct CDR3 sequences, approximately 15% detected once. Stated time point: sample taken at primary tumor resection. The sample was normal lung tissue next to the tumor, taken at surgery. The receptors originated from a male donor with early-stage non-small cell lung cancer.

In its sample, this clonotype was seen a few times. The genes are TRBV29-1 and TRBJ2-5; 8 bases line up with TRBD1. The CDR3 totals 14 residues. Trimming removed 6 bases from V and 2 bases from J; junction bases left unmatched: 8. Germline CDR1 reads SQVTM; CDR2 reads ANQGSEA. For the CDR3, the DNA is TGCAGCGTACGACAGGGGACGGTTCAAGAGACCCAGTACTTC. Translation: CSVRQGTVQETQYF.

This clonotype was observed at least ten times. The chain has TRBV7-3 and TRBJ2-1; 9 nucleotides line up with TRBD2. The junction had 6 bases not matched to a gene; V was cut back by 5 bases and J by 4 bases. The CDR3 consists of 15 residues. In germline, CDR1 is SGHTA, CDR2 FQGTGA. CDR3 bases: TGTGCCAGCAGCCAGAGACTAGCGGAGTACAATGAGCAGTTCTTC. Translating it yields CASSQRLAEYNEQFF.

By sample fraction, this clonotype is large (0.1 to 1%). The chain has TRBV6-5 and TRBJ2-6; the D is unclear. Germline loops: CDR1 MNHEY, CDR2 SVGAGI. The CDR3 length is 15 residues. Trimming took 2 bases from V and 0 from J, leaving 5 bases between them. This CDR3 is CASSYTSSGANVLTF. The CDR3 nucleotides are TGTGCCAGCAGTTACACCAGCTCTGGGGCCAACGTCCTGACTTTC.

Within the sample, this clonotype is medium-sized (0.01 to 0.1%). The CDR3 sequence is CASRRAGTNEQFF. The CDR3 bases are TGTGCCAGCCGGCGAGCGGGAACCAATGAGCAGTTCTTC. V gene TRBV12-3 or TRBV12-4 combines with J gene TRBJ2-1; 7 nucleotides match TRBD2. CDR3 length: 13 residues. The ends lost 8 bases at V and 6 bases at J; junction bases unmatched: 7.

This clonotype is deemed medium-sized. J is TRBJ2-1 and V is TRBV19, with 9 bases lining up with TRBD2. The CDR3 extends over 16 amino acids. J gave up 8 bases and V 2 bases, and 10 bases lay outside the gene matches. The germline V gene encodes CDR1 LNHDA and CDR2 SQIVND (reference sequence). CDR3 sequence: CASSIFPAGGFDEQFF. CDR3 DNA: TGTGCCAGTAGTATATTCCCAGCGGGAGGTTTTGATGAGCAGTTCTTC.

This clonotype is deemed large. This chain connects TRBV5-5 to TRBJ2-7; no clear D gene. The V gene's germline CDR1 is SGHKS and CDR2 YYEKEE (reference sequence). The CDR3 runs to 14 residues. The V and J ends lost 0 bases and 3 bases respectively, with 10 bases between them. CDR3 residues: CASSLVGQYYEQYF. DNA of the CDR3: TGTGCCAGCAGCTTGGTAGGCCAGTACTACGAGCAGTACTTC. Complete variable domain (other parts from reference TRBV5-5 and TRBJ2-7): DAGVTQSPTHLIKTRGQQVTLRCSPISGHKSVSWYQQVLGQGPQFIFQYYEKEERGRGNFPDRFSARQFPNYSSELNVNALLLGDSALYLCASSLVGQYYEQYFGPGTRLTVT.

CDR3 residues: CASSKGGTTGELFF. The CDR3 bases are TGTGCCAGCAGCAAGGGGGGGACCACCGGGGAGCTGTTTTTT. This rearrangement joins TRBV5-6 to TRBJ2-2; TRBD2 might be the D (7 bases). The CDR3 is made up of 14 amino acids. Per germline, CDR1 SGHDT and CDR2 YYEEEE. V was shortened by 4 bases and J by 4 bases, with 11 bases between the two germline ends.

By share, this clonotype counts as large. The gene calls are TRBV9 and TRBJ2-7; D may be TRBD2 (6 bases). With 6 bases removed from V and 7 bases from J, the gap between germline ends came to 23 bases. The CDR3 is 15 amino acids. CDR1 is SGDLS and CDR2 is YYNGEE in the germline V gene. CDR3 region: CASNPDGSSDGEQYF. The CDR3 coding sequence is TGTGCCAGCAATCCCGACGGGAGCTCCGATGGGGAGCAGTACTTC.

Ten or more counts support this clonotype. The chain employs TRBV20-1 and TRBJ2-1; 8 bases line up with TRBD2. The CDR3 has 16 residues. J gave up 3 bases and V 2 bases, and 9 bases lay outside the gene matches. Germline lookup yields CDR1 DFQATT and CDR2 SNEGSKA (reference sequence). CDR3 DNA: TGCAGTGCTAGACGGGAGGGCGTGGGCCTCTACAATGAGCAGTTCTTC. Translating gives CSARREGVGLYNEQFF.

Here the CDR3 DNA reads TGTGCCAGCGGCTTCCACGGGACGAGGGGCGAAAAACTGTTTTTT. The encoded protein is CASGFHGTRGEKLFF. The chain uses TRBV28 and TRBJ1-4; TRBD1 might be the D (5 bases). CDR1 and CDR2 (germline): MDHEN, SYDVKM. The CDR3 sequence is 15 residues long. V lost 8 bases and J 8 bases, leaving 21 bases between the germline ends.

The sample holds a few counts of this clonotype. This chain joins TRBV19 and TRBJ2-2; 7 bases match TRBD1. Per the germline V gene, CDR1 is LNHDA and CDR2 is SQIVND (reference sequence). The CDR3 spans 13 residues. V lost 11 bases to trimming and J lost 2 bases; unmatched junction nucleotides: 5. The CDR3 DNA is TGTGCCGCACAGGGGTCCAACACCGGGGAGCTGTTTTTT. It yields the protein CAAQGSNTGELFF.

By sample fraction, this clonotype is medium-sized. V is TRBV5-1 and J is TRBJ2-3, with TRBD2 identical over 11 bases. CDR1 is SGHRS and CDR2 is YFSETQ in the germline V gene. CDR3 length equals 17 residues. V trimming: 2 bases; J trimming: 3 bases; junction bases outside the gene matches: 8. The CDR3 sequence: CASSFGIAGGRTDTQYF. The CDR3 DNA follows: TGCGCCAGCAGCTTCGGAATAGCGGGAGGGCGGACAGATACGCAGTATTTT.

By proportion, this clonotype is medium-sized. V usage is TRBV11-1 and J usage is TRBJ2-2, with 8 bases fitting TRBD1. This CDR3 spans 16 amino acids. Trimming at V came to 5 bases and at J to 7 bases, leaving 12 bases not matched to a gene. The germline CDR1 and CDR2 sequences are SGHAT and FQDESV (reference sequence). The CDR3 region has the DNA TGTGCCAGCAGCGGCAGGGGGCAATTCCAATACGGGGAGCTGTTTTTT. This sequence encodes CASSGRGQFQYGELFF.

At least ten counts were recorded for this clonotype. V is TRBV11-1 and J is TRBJ2-3; D gene ambiguous. Trimming shortened V by 5 bases and J by 5 bases, and 20 bases separated the two germline ends. CDR1 and CDR2 (germline): SGHAT, FQDESV (reference sequence). The CDR3 has 16 residues. The CDR3 spells CASSISRLSDGDTQYF. The CDR3 coding sequence is TGTGCCAGCAGCATCTCCCGACTCTCCGACGGAGATACGCAGTATTTT. The full variable domain, completed using reference TRBV11-1 and TRBJ2-3, is EAEVAQSPRYKITEKSQAVAFWCDPISGHATLYWYRQILGQGPELLVQFQDESVVDDSQLPKDRFSAERLKGVDSTLKIQPAELGDSAMYLCASSISRLSDGDTQYFGPGTRLTVL.

The J gene is TRBJ2-1, the V gene TRBV7-3, with TRBD2 matching over 12 bases. The CDR3 is 17 residues long. The germline V gene encodes CDR1 SGHTA and CDR2 FQGTGA. The trim removed 5 bases at V and 4 bases at J, leaving 9 bases unmatched. CDR3 DNA sequence: TGTGCCAGCAGCCCGCTAGCGGGGGGGATGGGATACAATGAGCAGTTCTTC. This translates into CASSPLAGGMGYNEQFF.

As concerns this clonotype: A much bigger clone sits one base away, suggesting this may be a read error. This chain joins TRBV7-9 and TRBJ2-5, with a weak D call TRBD2 (6 bases). The ends were cut back, 1 base at V and 0 bases at J, with 21 bases in the middle. CDR3 size: 19 residues. CDR1 SEHNR and CDR2 FQNEAQ come from the germline V gene (reference sequence). The CDR3 region has the DNA TGTGCCAGCAGCTTAGGTCCCGCGGTAGGACTACGGAACCAAGAGACCCAGTACTTC. Protein: CASSLGPAVGLRNQETQYF.

The gene calls are TRBV2 and TRBJ2-7, with a possible D match to TRBD1 (6 bases). This CDR3 has 15 amino acids. V lost 1 base to trimming and J lost 5 bases, with 15 bases between them. Germline V gives CDR1 SNHLY, CDR2 FYNNEI. The chain's CDR3 is CASSEEVDRKNEQYF. In DNA, the CDR3 is TGTGCCAGCAGTGAAGAGGTTGACAGGAAAAACGAGCAGTACTTC. The whole variable domain, remainder taken from reference TRBV2 and TRBJ2-7, is EPEVTQTPSHQVTQMGQEVILRCVPISNHLYFYWYRQILGQKVEFLVSFYNNEISEKSEIFDDQFSVERPDGSNFTLKIRSTKLEDSAMYFCASSEEVDRKNEQYFGPGTRLTVT.

This clonotype qualifies as medium-sized. The chain recombines TRBV28 with TRBJ2-1, with D possibly being TRBD1 (5 bases). Looked up from germline, CDR1 is MDHEN and CDR2 is SYDVKM. V lost 5 bases, J lost 4 bases, and 12 bases lay in between. The CDR3 has 14 residues. The CDR3 nucleotides are TGTGCCAGCAGTGAGGACAAGCCTTACAATGAGCAGTTCTTC. Residues: CASSEDKPYNEQFF.

This clonotype is labeled large. The CDR3 coding sequence is TGTGCCAGCAGTCTAGAGCAGGGTACGGAGACCCAGTACTTC. Amino acids: CASSLEQGTETQYF. J is TRBJ2-5 and V is TRBV27, with a possible D match to TRBD1 (5 bases). The V end was cut by 5 bases, the J end by 5 bases, with 15 bases between. Germline CDR1 reads MNHEY; CDR2 reads SMNVEV (reference sequence). The CDR3 totals 14 residues.

This clonotype was detected many times. J is TRBJ2-1 and V is TRBV3-1; 7 bases are a match to TRBD2. V dropped 6 bases and J dropped 4; count of bases not matched to a gene: 12. Germline loops: CDR1 LGHDT, CDR2 YNNKEL (reference sequence). The CDR3 covers 16 residues. DNA for the CDR3: TGTGCCAGCAGGAGGGGCGGGAGTGGGTCATACAATGAGCAGTTCTTC. Translation: CASRRGGSGSYNEQFF.

This clonotype is large within its sample. The chain combines TRBV12-3 or TRBV12-4 with TRBJ1-5; D remains unclear. This CDR3 spans 15 amino acids. V was pared by 3 bases and J by 4 bases, with 13 bases between. This CDR3 is CASSFGQAGNQPQHF. The CDR3 bases are TGTGCCAGCAGTTTTGGCCAGGCGGGGAATCAGCCCCAGCATTTT.

The J gene is TRBJ2-5, the V gene TRBV20-1; D not resolved. The CDR3 covers 10 residues. The germline V gene encodes CDR1 DFQATT and CDR2 SNEGSKA (reference sequence). V lost 4 bases, J lost 4 bases, and 4 bases lay in between. The CDR3 region is CSATRETQYF. CDR3 bases: TGCAGTGCTACAAGAGAGACCCAGTACTTC.

This clonotype ranks as medium-sized (0.01 to 0.1%). The J gene is TRBJ2-7, the V gene TRBV3-1; the match to TRBD2 covers 13 bases. Per germline, CDR1 LGHDT and CDR2 YNNKEL (reference sequence). This CDR3 has 18 residues. Trimming at V came to 1 base and at J to 5 bases, leaving 11 bases not matched to a gene. As DNA, the CDR3 is TGTGCCAGCAGCCAAGTCTTGACTAGCGGGAGGTTCGTACACGAGCAGTACTTC. This codes for CASSQVLTSGRFVHEQYF.

This clonotype is classed as medium-sized. The gene calls are TRBV4-1 and TRBJ2-3; possibly TRBD1 for D (5 bases). The CDR3 runs to 13 residues. Germline lookup yields CDR1 MGHRA and CDR2 YSYEKL. The V and J ends lost 6 bases and 6 bases respectively, with 13 bases between them. This CDR3 reads CASSPPGADTQYF. CDR3 in DNA: TGCGCCAGCAGTCCCCCTGGGGCGGATACGCAGTATTTT.

This clonotype was counted only a few times. The V gene is TRBV5-1, the J gene TRBJ2-3; D is ambiguous. Germline assignment: CDR1 SGHRS and CDR2 YFSETQ. With 7 bases removed from V and 5 bases from J, the gap between germline ends came to 17 bases. This CDR3 has 14 amino acids. The CDR3 here is CASGTIGIEDTQYF. The CDR3 DNA is TGCGCCAGCGGAACTATCGGTATAGAAGATACGCAGTATTTT.

The chain couples TRBV6-5 to TRBJ2-2, with D hard to call. Germline assignment: CDR1 MNHEY and CDR2 SVGAGI. The CDR3 runs to 14 residues. The V end lost 5 bases, the J end lost 8 bases, and 15 bases lay between the germline ends. CDR3 amino acids: CASSHTGPGGELFF. The CDR3 coding sequence is TGTGCCAGCAGTCATACCGGGCCCGGTGGGGAGCTGTTTTTT.

This clonotype has more than one count but fewer than ten. The chain joins TRBV12-3 or TRBV12-4 to TRBJ2-2, with D possibly matching TRBD2 (6 bases). The CDR3 is made up of 16 amino acids. V gave up 3 bases and J gave up 5 bases, with 16 bases separating them. This chain's CDR3 is CASSFSGSAGTGELFF. CDR3 nucleotide sequence: TGTGCCAGCAGTTTCTCCGGGAGTGCTGGTACCGGGGAGCTGTTTTTT.

By share of the sample, this clonotype is medium-sized (0.01 to 0.1%). The chain carries TRBV20-1 and TRBJ2-4, with a tentative D call TRBD2 (6 bases). This CDR3 has 15 amino acids. V gave up 4 bases and J gave up 0 bases, with 13 bases separating them. Germline V gene lookup returns CDR1 DFQATT and CDR2 SNEGSKA (reference sequence). CDR3 sequence reads: CSANPAGLAKNIQYF. DNA of the CDR3: TGCAGTGCTAACCCCGCGGGACTAGCCAAAAACATTCAGTACTTC.

By share, this clonotype ranks as medium-sized. This chain connects TRBV5-1 to TRBJ1-5; D possibly corresponds to TRBD1 (5 bases). Germline CDR1 and CDR2: SGHRS and YFSETQ. The CDR3 spans 13 residues. V was cut by 0 bases and J by 7 bases, with 8 bases left in between. The DNA for the CDR3 is TGCGCCAGCAGCTTGGCCTGGGGCCAGCCCCAGCATTTT. Its protein is CASSLAWGQPQHF. Drawing the rest from reference TRBV5-1 and TRBJ1-5, the complete variable domain is KAGVTQTPRYLIKTRGQQVTLSCSPISGHRSVSWYQQTPGQGLQFLFEYFSETQRNKGNFPGRFSGRQFSNSRSEMNVSTLELGDSALYLCASSLAWGQPQHFGDGTRLSIL.

By frequency in the sample, this clonotype is medium-sized. V usage is TRBV28 and J usage is TRBJ2-5; 7 bases are a match to TRBD2. From germline, CDR1 is MDHEN and CDR2 SYDVKM. The V segment lost 1 base and the J segment 1 base; nucleotides outside the gene matches: 6. This CDR3 region has 16 residues. The CDR3 nucleotides are TGTGCCAGCAGTTTATTGGCGGGAGCAATCCAAGAGACCCAGTACTTC. Translation: CASSLLAGAIQETQYF.

This rearrangement joins TRBV20-1 to TRBJ2-7; TRBD1 agrees at 9 bases. This CDR3 contains 14 residues. Germline V gives CDR1 DFQATT, CDR2 SNEGSKA (reference sequence). J gave up 2 bases and V 3 bases, and 5 bases lay outside the gene matches. The CDR3 bases are TGCAGTGCTAGCGGGGGACAGGGACCCTACGAGCAGTACTTC. It translates to CSASGGQGPYEQYF.

This clonotype is deemed large. The chain has TRBV7-2 and TRBJ2-1, with D possibly TRBD1 on 5 matching bases. CDR1 SGHTA and CDR2 FQGNSA come from the germline V gene. This CDR3 has 16 amino acids. The V and J ends lost 0 bases and 0 bases respectively, with 9 bases between them. DNA for the CDR3: TGTGCCAGCAGCTTAGCTGCCGACAGCTCCTACAATGAGCAGTTCTTC. Residues: CASSLAADSSYNEQFF. Filled out from reference TRBV7-2 and TRBJ2-1, the complete variable domain reads GAGVSQSPSNKVTEKGKDVELRCDPISGHTALYWYRQSLGQGLEFLIYFQGNSAPDKSGLPSDRFSAERTGGSVSTLTIQRTQQEDSAVYLCASSLAADSSYNEQFFGPGTRLTVL.